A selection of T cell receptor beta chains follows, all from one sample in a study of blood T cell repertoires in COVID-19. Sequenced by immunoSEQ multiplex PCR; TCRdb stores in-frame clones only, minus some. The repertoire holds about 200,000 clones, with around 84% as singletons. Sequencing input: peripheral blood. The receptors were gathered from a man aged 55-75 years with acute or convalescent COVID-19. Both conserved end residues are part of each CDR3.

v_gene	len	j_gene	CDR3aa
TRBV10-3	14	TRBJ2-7	CAISESTGVYEQYF
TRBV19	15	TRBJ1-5	CASRTGALSNQPQHF
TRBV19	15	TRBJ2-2	CASSRAGTATGELFF
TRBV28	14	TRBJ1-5	CASSQTGGGQPQHF
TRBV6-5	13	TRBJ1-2	CASSRQGTGGYTF
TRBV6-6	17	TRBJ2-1	CASSPGGGQLSYNEQFF
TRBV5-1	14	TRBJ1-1	CASSLTDSYTEAFF
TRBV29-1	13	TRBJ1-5	CSVAKGPDQPQHF
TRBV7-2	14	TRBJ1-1	CASSLGRANTEAFF
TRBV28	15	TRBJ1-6	CASSLFQAGGSPLHF
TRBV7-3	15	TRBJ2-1	CASSLAGGALNEQFF
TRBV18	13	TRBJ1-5	CASSPAGNQPQHF
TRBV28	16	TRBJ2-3	CASSPPLAGGPDTQYF
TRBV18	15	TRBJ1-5	CASSPGEGGYQPQHF
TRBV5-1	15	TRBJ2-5	CASSSRQGVRETQYF
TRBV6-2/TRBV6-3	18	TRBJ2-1	CASSYYPWTSGGDNEQFF
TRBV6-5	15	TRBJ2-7	CASSLDSLSSYEQYF
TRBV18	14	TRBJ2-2	CASTPGLNTGELFF
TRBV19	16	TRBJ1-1	CASSATDRSLNTEAFF
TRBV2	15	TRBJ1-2	CASSETRTGPDGYTF
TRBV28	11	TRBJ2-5	CASSLAETQYF
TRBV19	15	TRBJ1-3	CASSREDISGNTIYF
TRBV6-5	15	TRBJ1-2	CASSYSTPRLGGYTF
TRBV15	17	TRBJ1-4	CATSSYQGTALLEKLFF
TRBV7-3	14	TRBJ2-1	CASSADRSQGGQFF
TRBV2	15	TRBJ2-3	CASSASGGRTDTQYF